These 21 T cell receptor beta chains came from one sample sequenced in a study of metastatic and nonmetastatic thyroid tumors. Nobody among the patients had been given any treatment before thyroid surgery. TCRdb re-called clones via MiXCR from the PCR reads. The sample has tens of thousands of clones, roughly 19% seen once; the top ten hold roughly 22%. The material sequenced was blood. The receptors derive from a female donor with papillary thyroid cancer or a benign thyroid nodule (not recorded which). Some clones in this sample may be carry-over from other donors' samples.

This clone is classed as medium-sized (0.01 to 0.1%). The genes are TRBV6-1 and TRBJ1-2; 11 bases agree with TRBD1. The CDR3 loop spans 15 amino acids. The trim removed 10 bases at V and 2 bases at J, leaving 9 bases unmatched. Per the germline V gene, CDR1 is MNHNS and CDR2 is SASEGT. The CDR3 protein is CATWDRGGVNYGYTF. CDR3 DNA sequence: TGTGCCACCTGGGACAGGGGGGGCGTAAACTATGGCTACACCTTC.

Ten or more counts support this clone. This chain's CDR3 is CASSRQGGTEAFF. The CDR3 DNA sequence: TGTGCCAGCAGTCGACAGGGAGGCACTGAAGCTTTCTTT. V usage is TRBV6-1 and J usage is TRBJ1-1, with TRBD1 matching over 7 bases. Germline-derived CDR1 and CDR2 are MNHNS and SASEGT. The CDR3 is made up of 13 amino acids. V shed 5 bases, J shed 4 bases, and the junction held 4 bases outside the gene matches.

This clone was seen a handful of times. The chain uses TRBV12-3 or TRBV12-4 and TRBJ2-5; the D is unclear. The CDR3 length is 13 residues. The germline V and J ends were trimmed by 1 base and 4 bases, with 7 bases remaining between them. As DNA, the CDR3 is TGTGCCAGCAGTTTAGGATCCACAGAGACCCAGTACTTC. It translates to CASSLGSTETQYF.

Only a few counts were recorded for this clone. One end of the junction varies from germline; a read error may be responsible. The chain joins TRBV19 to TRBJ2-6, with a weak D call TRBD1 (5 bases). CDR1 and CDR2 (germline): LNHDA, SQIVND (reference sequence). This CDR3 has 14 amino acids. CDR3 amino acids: CASGIRSGANVLTF. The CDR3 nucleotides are TGTGCCAGTGGTATAAGATCTGGGGCCAACGTACTGACTTTC.

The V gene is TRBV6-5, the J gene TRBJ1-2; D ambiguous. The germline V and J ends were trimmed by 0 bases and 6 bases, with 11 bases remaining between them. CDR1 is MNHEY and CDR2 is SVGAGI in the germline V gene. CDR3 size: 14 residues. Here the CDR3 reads CASSYSAEFDGYTF. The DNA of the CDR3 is TGTGCCAGCAGTTACTCAGCCGAGTTTGATGGCTACACCTTC.

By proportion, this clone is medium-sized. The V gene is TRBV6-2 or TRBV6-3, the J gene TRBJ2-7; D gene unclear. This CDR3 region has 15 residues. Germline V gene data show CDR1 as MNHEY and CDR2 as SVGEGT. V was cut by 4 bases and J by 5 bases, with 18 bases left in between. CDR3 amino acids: CASSSYSRVLNEQYF. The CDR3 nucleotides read TGTGCCAGCAGTTCGTATTCCCGGGTGTTGAACGAGCAGTACTTC.

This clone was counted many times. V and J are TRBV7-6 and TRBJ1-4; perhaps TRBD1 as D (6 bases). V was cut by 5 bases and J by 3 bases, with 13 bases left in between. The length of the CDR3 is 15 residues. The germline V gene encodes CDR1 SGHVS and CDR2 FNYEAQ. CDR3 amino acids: CASSGGGTPNEKLFF. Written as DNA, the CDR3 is TGTGCCAGCAGCGGGGGCGGGACACCTAATGAAAAACTGTTTTTT.

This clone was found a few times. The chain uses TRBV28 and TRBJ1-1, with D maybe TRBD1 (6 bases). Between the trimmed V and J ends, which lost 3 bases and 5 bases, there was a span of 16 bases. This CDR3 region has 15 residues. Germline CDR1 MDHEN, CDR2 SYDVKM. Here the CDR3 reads CASSLPGGAWTEAFF. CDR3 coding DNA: TGTGCCAGCAGTTTGCCTGGGGGCGCATGGACTGAAGCTTTCTTT. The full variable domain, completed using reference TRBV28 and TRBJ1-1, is DVKVTQSSRYLVKRTGEKVFLECVQDMDHENMFWYRQDPGLGLRLIYFSYDVKMKEKGDIPEGYSVSREKKERFSLILESASTNQTSMYLCASSLPGGAWTEAFFGQGTRLTVV.

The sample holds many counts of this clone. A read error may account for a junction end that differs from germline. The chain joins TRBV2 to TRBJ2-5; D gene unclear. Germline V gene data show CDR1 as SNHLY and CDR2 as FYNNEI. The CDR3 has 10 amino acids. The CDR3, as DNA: TGTGCCAGCGGTGAGGAGACCCAGTACTTC. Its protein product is CASGEETQYF.

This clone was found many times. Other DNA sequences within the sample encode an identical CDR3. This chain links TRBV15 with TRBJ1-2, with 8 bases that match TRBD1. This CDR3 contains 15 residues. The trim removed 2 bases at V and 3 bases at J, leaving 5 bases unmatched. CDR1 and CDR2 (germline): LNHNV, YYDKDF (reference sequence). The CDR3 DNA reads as TGTGCCACCAGCAGACCGCAGGGGGCGGACTATGGCTACACCTTC. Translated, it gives CATSRPQGADYGYTF.

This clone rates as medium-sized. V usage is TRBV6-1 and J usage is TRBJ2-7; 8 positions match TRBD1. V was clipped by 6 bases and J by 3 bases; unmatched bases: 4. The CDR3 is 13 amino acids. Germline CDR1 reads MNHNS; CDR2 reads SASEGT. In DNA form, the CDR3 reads TGTGCCAGCAGCCCAACAGGGGGCTACGAGCAGTACTTC. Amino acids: CASSPTGGYEQYF.

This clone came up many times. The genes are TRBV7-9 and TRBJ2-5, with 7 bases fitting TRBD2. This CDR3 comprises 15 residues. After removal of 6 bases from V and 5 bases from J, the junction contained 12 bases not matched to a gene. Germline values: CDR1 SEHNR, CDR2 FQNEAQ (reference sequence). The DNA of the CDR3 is TGTGCCAGCAGTCCGACGGGGGGAACCCGGGAGACCCAGTACTTC. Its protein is CASSPTGGTRETQYF.

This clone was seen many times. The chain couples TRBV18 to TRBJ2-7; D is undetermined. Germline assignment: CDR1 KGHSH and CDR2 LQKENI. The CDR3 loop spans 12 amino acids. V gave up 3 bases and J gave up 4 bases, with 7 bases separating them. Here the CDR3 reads CASSPGEYEQYF. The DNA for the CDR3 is TGTGCCAGCTCACCCGGCGAGTACGAGCAGTACTTC.

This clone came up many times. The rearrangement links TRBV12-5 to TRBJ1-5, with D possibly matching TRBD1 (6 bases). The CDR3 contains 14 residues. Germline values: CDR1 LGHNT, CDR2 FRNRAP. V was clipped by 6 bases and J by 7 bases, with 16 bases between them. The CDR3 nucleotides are TGTGCTAGTGGGGGGGCGGTGACAGTGCAGCCCCAGCATTTT. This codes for CASGGAVTVQPQHF.

The CDR3 region is CASSPRQGAGTEAFF. The CDR3 region has the DNA TGTGCCAGCAGCCCCAGACAGGGGGCAGGCACTGAAGCTTTCTTT. The chain combines TRBV6-1 with TRBJ1-1, with 10 bases matching TRBD1. The CDR3 is 15 amino acids. The ends lost 6 bases at V and 4 bases at J; junction bases unmatched: 8. The germline CDR1 and CDR2 sequences are MNHNS and SASEGT.

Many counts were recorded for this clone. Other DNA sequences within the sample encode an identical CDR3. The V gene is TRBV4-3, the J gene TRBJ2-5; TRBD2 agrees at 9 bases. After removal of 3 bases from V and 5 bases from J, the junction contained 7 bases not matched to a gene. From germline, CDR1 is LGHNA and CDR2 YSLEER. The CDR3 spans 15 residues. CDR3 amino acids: CASSQGQRGAETQYF. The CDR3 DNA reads TGCGCCAGCAGCCAGGGGCAGCGGGGGGCGGAGACCCAGTACTTC.

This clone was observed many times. In nucleotides, the CDR3 is TGTGCCAGCAGCTTAGGACAGGGGGTTTATGCTTTCTTT. It encodes CASSLGQGVYAFF. V usage is TRBV11-2 and J usage is TRBJ1-1; 9 bases line up with TRBD1. Looked up from germline, CDR1 is SGHAT and CDR2 is FQNNGV. Trimming cost V 1 base and J 11 bases; bases outside gene matches: 5. The CDR3 spans 13 residues.

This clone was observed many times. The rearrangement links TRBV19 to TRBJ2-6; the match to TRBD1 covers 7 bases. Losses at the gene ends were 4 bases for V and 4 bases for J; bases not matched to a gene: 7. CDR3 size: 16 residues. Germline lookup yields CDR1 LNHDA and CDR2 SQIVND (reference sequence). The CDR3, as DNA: TGTGCCAGTAGTAGTAGACAGGGTGGCGGGGCCAACGTCCTGACTTTC. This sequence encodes CASSSRQGGGANVLTF.

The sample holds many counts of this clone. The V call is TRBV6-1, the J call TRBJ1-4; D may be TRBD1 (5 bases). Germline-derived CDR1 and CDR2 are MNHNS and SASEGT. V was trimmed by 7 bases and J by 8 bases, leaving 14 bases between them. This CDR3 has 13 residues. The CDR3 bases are TGTGCCAGCATGAAAAATCGGGGGGAAAAACTGTTTTTT. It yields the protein CASMKNRGEKLFF.

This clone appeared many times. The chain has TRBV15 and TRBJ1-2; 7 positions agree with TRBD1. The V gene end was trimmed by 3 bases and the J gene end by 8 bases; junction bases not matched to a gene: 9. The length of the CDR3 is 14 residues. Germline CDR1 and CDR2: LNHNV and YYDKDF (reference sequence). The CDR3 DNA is TGTGCCACCAGCAGTGCGCAGGGGGTTGGGGGCTACACCTTC. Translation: CATSSAQGVGGYTF.

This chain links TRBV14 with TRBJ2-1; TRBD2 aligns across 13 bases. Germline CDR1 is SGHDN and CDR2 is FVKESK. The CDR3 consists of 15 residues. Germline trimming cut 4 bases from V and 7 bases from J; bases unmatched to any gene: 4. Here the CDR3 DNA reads TGTGCCAGCAGCCGAACTAGCGGGAGGGCGAATGAGCAGTTCTTC. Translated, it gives CASSRTSGRANEQFF. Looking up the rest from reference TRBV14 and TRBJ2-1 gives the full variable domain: EAGVTQFPSHSVIEKGQTVTLRCDPISGHDNLYWYRRVMGKEIKFLLHFVKESKQDESGMPNNRFLAERTGGTYSTLKVQPAELEDSGVYFCASSRTSGRANEQFFGPGTRLTVL.